The 25 T cell receptor beta chains given below trace back to one sample, sequenced in a study of OX40 agonist ivuxolimab in advanced cancers. The method was immunoSEQ multiplex PCR; TCRdb's version includes in-frame clones alone and lacks a portion of them. The sample lists tens of thousands of clones; approximately 80% were seen once. The sample consisted of CD4+ or CD8+ T cells sorted from blood, taken in a trial of the OX40 agonist ivuxolimab. All receptors come from an adult with an advanced solid tumor such as melanoma, head and neck, liver or kidney cancer.

The chain recombines TRBV6-1 with TRBJ1-4, with TRBD1 as a possible D gene (6 bases). The CDR3 runs 15 residues. CDR1 is MNHNS and CDR2 is SASEGT in the germline V gene. V was trimmed by 1 base and J by 7 bases, leaving 13 bases between them. Here the CDR3 reads CASSEVGGMGEKLFF. CDR3 in DNA: TGTGCCAGCAGTGAAGTCGGGGGCATGGGTGAAAAACTGTTTTTT.

The chain uses TRBV7-9 and TRBJ1-4; 10 bases map to TRBD1. Unmatched junction bases numbered 4, after V lost 3 bases and J lost 6 bases. The germline V gene has CDR1 SEHNR and CDR2 FQNEAQ (reference sequence). The CDR3 spans 15 residues. CDR3 residues: CASSFRDRGDEKLFF. The CDR3 DNA is TGTGCCAGCAGCTTTAGGGACAGGGGAGATGAAAAACTGTTTTTT.

This chain joins TRBV10-3 and TRBJ2-7; D perhaps matches TRBD2 (7 bases). Germline-derived CDR1 and CDR2 are ENHRY and SYGVKD. This CDR3 contains 11 residues. The ends were cut back, 8 bases at V and 5 bases at J, with 10 bases in the middle. In nucleotides, the CDR3 is TGTGCCATCGGGGGGGCGCACGAGCAGTACTTC. Amino acid sequence: CAIGGAHEQYF.

The gene calls are TRBV12-1 and TRBJ2-1; TRBD2 is taken as the D call from the table, unchecked against the DNA. TRBV12-1 is labeled a pseudogene. This CDR3 contains 16 residues. CDR3 nucleotides: TGTGCCAGCAGCTTCGGACTAGCGGGATCCTACAATGAGCAGTTCTTC. Amino acid sequence: CASSFGLAGSYNEQFF.

The chain carries TRBV10-1 and TRBJ2-1; D remains unclear. There are 16 residues in the CDR3. Germline V gives CDR1 WNHNN, CDR2 SYGVQD (reference sequence). The V and J ends lost 0 bases and 4 bases respectively, with 13 bases between them. The CDR3 spells CASSESAGGPYNEQFF. The CDR3 nucleotides read TGCGCCAGCAGTGAGTCGGCAGGTGGCCCGTACAATGAGCAGTTCTTC.

This chain connects TRBV29-1 to TRBJ2-1, with 9 bases that match TRBD2. V shed 4 bases and J 0 bases; nucleotides not matched to a gene: 1. This CDR3 comprises 14 residues. Germline V gene sequence: CDR1 SQVTM, CDR2 ANQGSEA. Here the CDR3 reads CSVVAGVSYNEQFF. The CDR3 bases are TGCAGCGTTGTAGCGGGAGTCTCCTACAATGAGCAGTTCTTC.

J is TRBJ2-3 and V is TRBV7-3, with 9 nucleotides matching TRBD2. The CDR3 runs 15 residues. Trimming removed 5 bases from V and 6 bases from J; junction bases left unmatched: 9. Germline assignment: CDR1 SGHTA and CDR2 FQGTGA. The CDR3 protein is CASSPFAGGLDTQYF. CDR3 DNA: TGTGCCAGCAGCCCCTTTGCGGGGGGGCTGGATACGCAGTATTTT.

V gene TRBV9 combines with J gene TRBJ2-2, with D maybe TRBD1 (6 bases). Germline lookup yields CDR1 SGDLS and CDR2 YYNGEE. The CDR3 is 15 amino acids. The V gene lost 1 base and the J gene lost 6 bases, with 13 bases spanning the gap. CDR3 in DNA: TGTGCCAGCAGCGTATCCGGACAGTCCTCCGGGGAGCTGTTTTTT. Protein: CASSVSGQSSGELFF.

V usage is TRBV27 and J usage is TRBJ2-1; TRBD2 matches 9 bases. Germline V gene sequence: CDR1 MNHEY, CDR2 SMNVEV (reference sequence). This CDR3 region has 13 residues. J gave up 8 bases and V 8 bases, and 7 bases lay outside the gene matches. CDR3 nucleotide sequence: TGTGCCAGCGGGACTAGCCCCGTCCATGAGCAGTTCTTC. This encodes CASGTSPVHEQFF.

For this clone: A much more abundant neighbour one base away suggests this may be a read error. The V and J genes are TRBV4-2 and TRBJ1-2; 8 bases are shared with TRBD1. Per germline, CDR1 LGHNA and CDR2 YNFKEQ. The CDR3 sequence is 15 residues long. The CDR3 region is CASSQDGRGLSGHTF. CDR3 sequence (DNA): TGTGCCAGCAGCCAAGATGGCAGGGGGCTTAGTGGCCACACCTTC.

CDR3 residues: CASSTQGAGANVLTF. CDR3 in DNA: TGTGCCAGCAGTACTCAGGGGGCTGGGGCCAACGTCCTGACTTTC. The genes are TRBV6-6 and TRBJ2-6, with 7 bases aligning to TRBD1. The CDR3 contains 15 residues. The ends lost 5 bases at V and 2 bases at J; junction bases unmatched: 3. The germline CDR1 and CDR2 sequences are MNHNY and SVGAGI (reference sequence).

The rearrangement joins TRBV28 to TRBJ2-5, with D tentatively TRBD2 (6 bases). The length of the CDR3 is 14 residues. Trimming left V 2 bases short and J 2 bases short, with 9 bases between. Per germline, CDR1 MDHEN and CDR2 SYDVKM. This CDR3 reads CASSLPGVQETQYF. The CDR3 bases are TGTGCCAGCAGTTTACCGGGAGTTCAAGAGACCCAGTACTTC.

This chain links TRBV11-2 with TRBJ2-7; D is unresolved. V lost 1 base and J 3 bases, leaving 10 bases between the germline ends. CDR1 and CDR2 (germline): SGHAT, FQNNGV. The CDR3 runs 14 residues. In DNA, the CDR3 is TGTGCCAGCAGCTTAGCATCGACAAGCTACGAGCAGTACTTC. This encodes CASSLASTSYEQYF.

This clone showed up just once. The rearrangement joins TRBV7-9 to TRBJ1-2; 9 bases match TRBD1. Germline CDR1 reads SEHNR; CDR2 reads FQNEAQ (reference sequence). This CDR3 contains 16 residues. The J segment lost 4 bases and the V segment lost 4 bases, leaving 10 bases of the junction unmatched. CDR3 DNA: TGTGCCAGCAGCTCGGACAGGGGACAAGGGGTCTATGGCTACACCTTC. Residues: CASSSDRGQGVYGYTF.

The chain couples TRBV4-1 to TRBJ2-3, with a possible D match to TRBD1 (6 bases). Deletions cut 2 bases from V and 1 base from J, with 10 bases between. Germline values: CDR1 MGHRA, CDR2 YSYEKL. The CDR3 runs to 15 residues. Here the CDR3 reads CASSQRAGGTDTQYF. The CDR3 DNA is TGCGCCAGCAGCCAACGGGCAGGGGGCACAGATACGCAGTATTTT.

V is TRBV6-1 and J is TRBJ1-3; D perhaps matches TRBD1 (5 bases). This CDR3 comprises 13 residues. Germline CDR1 is MNHNS and CDR2 is SASEGT. Deletions cut 4 bases from V and 2 bases from J, with 6 bases between. This CDR3 is CASSATAGNTIYF. The DNA of the CDR3 is TGTGCCAGCAGTGCGACAGCTGGAAACACCATATATTTT.

This rearrangement joins TRBV5-1 to TRBJ1-2, with D possibly TRBD1 on 6 matching bases. Germline V gene sequence: CDR1 SGHRS, CDR2 YFSETQ. The V and J ends lost 4 bases and 3 bases respectively, with 16 bases between them. CDR3 length equals 15 residues. The CDR3 loop is CASSPGQGSHYGYTF. The CDR3 DNA sequence: TGCGCCAGCAGCCCAGGGCAGGGGAGCCACTATGGCTACACCTTC.

This chain uses TRBV6-6 with TRBJ1-1; no definite D call. The germline V gene has CDR1 MNHNY and CDR2 SVGAGI (reference sequence). The CDR3 is made up of 14 amino acids. The V end lost 6 bases, the J end lost 1 base, and 12 bases lay between the germline ends. Here the CDR3 reads CASSTNRENTEAFF. In DNA form, the CDR3 reads TGTGCCAGCAGCACAAACCGGGAGAACACTGAAGCTTTCTTT.

This sequence joins TRBV19 and TRBJ2-5; 7 nucleotides agree with TRBD2. After removal of 5 bases from V and 5 bases from J, the junction contained 11 bases not matched to a gene. This CDR3 contains 15 residues. CDR1 is LNHDA, CDR2 SQIVND, per germline (reference sequence). CDR3 DNA: TGTGCCAGTAGTCTCCAGAGCGGGGTAGGGGAGACCCAGTACTTC. Protein sequence: CASSLQSGVGETQYF. Based on the CDR3 plus reference TRBV19 and TRBJ2-5, the full variable domain is DGGITQSPKYLFRKEGQNVTLSCEQNLNHDAMYWYRQDPGQGLRLIYYSQIVNDFQKGDIAEGYSVSREKKESFPLTVTSAQKNPTAFYLCASSLQSGVGETQYFGPGTRLLVL.

This clone was counted between two and nine times. The V and J genes are TRBV4-1 and TRBJ1-5, with D perhaps matching TRBD1 (5 bases). Germline V gene data show CDR1 as MGHRA and CDR2 as YSYEKL. V was pared by 7 bases and J by 0 bases, with 13 bases between. This CDR3 spans 15 amino acids. DNA for the CDR3: TGCGCCAGCACCCTGGGGCCTAATAGCAATCAGCCCCAGCATTTT. Translating gives CASTLGPNSNQPQHF.

The chain combines TRBV10-3 with TRBJ2-7; TRBD2 aligns across 14 bases. In germline, CDR1 is ENHRY, CDR2 SYGVKD. This CDR3 contains 17 residues. Unmatched junction bases numbered 13, after V lost 6 bases and J lost 6 bases. Written as DNA, the CDR3 is TGTGCCATCAGGCACCCTGAGACTAGCGGGGGGGCAGGCGAGCAGTACTTC. Translation: CAIRHPETSGGAGEQYF.

The chain is built from TRBV14 and TRBJ1-3; a weak D match, TRBD1 (5 bases). CDR1 SGHDN and CDR2 FVKESK come from the germline V gene. V dropped 5 bases and J dropped 5 bases, with 19 bases sitting between them. The length of the CDR3 is 16 residues. The CDR3 protein is CASSAWGGAERNTIYF. DNA of the CDR3: TGTGCCAGCAGCGCCTGGGGAGGGGCAGAAAGAAACACCATATATTTT.

The rearrangement uses TRBV2 and TRBJ1-5; the D gene is possibly TRBD1 (5 bases). Per germline, CDR1 SNHLY and CDR2 FYNNEI. This CDR3 is 14 amino acids long. V was pared by 7 bases and J by 7 bases, with 17 bases between. CDR3 sequence: CASTGGGDGQPQHF. In DNA, the CDR3 is TGTGCCAGCACCGGGGGGGGAGACGGCCAGCCCCAGCATTTT. Full variable domain (rest looked up from reference TRBV2 and TRBJ1-5): EPEVTQTPSHQVTQMGQEVILRCVPISNHLYFYWYRQILGQKVEFLVSFYNNEISEKSEIFDDQFSVERPDGSNFTLKIRSTKLEDSAMYFCASTGGGDGQPQHFGDGTRLSIL.

The chain recombines TRBV5-1 with TRBJ2-3, with 8 bases that match TRBD2. The V and J ends lost 0 bases and 1 base, in that order; junction bases with no gene match: 13. The CDR3 covers 19 residues. The germline gives CDR1 SGHRS, CDR2 YFSETQ. In nucleotides, the CDR3 is TGCGCCAGCAGCTTGGCCGGTTCGAGCGGGAGTGGTGGCACAGATACGCAGTATTTT. As protein: CASSLAGSSGSGGTDTQYF.

The chain joins TRBV19 to TRBJ2-3; 8 nucleotides agree with TRBD2. V lost 8 bases and J lost 2; bases outside the gene matches: 9. Looked up from germline, CDR1 is LNHDA and CDR2 is SQIVND (reference sequence). This CDR3 spans 15 amino acids. The CDR3 coding sequence is TGTGCCAGTCAGGCGGGAGGTCTCAACACAGATACGCAGTATTTT. Translated: CASQAGGLNTDTQYF.